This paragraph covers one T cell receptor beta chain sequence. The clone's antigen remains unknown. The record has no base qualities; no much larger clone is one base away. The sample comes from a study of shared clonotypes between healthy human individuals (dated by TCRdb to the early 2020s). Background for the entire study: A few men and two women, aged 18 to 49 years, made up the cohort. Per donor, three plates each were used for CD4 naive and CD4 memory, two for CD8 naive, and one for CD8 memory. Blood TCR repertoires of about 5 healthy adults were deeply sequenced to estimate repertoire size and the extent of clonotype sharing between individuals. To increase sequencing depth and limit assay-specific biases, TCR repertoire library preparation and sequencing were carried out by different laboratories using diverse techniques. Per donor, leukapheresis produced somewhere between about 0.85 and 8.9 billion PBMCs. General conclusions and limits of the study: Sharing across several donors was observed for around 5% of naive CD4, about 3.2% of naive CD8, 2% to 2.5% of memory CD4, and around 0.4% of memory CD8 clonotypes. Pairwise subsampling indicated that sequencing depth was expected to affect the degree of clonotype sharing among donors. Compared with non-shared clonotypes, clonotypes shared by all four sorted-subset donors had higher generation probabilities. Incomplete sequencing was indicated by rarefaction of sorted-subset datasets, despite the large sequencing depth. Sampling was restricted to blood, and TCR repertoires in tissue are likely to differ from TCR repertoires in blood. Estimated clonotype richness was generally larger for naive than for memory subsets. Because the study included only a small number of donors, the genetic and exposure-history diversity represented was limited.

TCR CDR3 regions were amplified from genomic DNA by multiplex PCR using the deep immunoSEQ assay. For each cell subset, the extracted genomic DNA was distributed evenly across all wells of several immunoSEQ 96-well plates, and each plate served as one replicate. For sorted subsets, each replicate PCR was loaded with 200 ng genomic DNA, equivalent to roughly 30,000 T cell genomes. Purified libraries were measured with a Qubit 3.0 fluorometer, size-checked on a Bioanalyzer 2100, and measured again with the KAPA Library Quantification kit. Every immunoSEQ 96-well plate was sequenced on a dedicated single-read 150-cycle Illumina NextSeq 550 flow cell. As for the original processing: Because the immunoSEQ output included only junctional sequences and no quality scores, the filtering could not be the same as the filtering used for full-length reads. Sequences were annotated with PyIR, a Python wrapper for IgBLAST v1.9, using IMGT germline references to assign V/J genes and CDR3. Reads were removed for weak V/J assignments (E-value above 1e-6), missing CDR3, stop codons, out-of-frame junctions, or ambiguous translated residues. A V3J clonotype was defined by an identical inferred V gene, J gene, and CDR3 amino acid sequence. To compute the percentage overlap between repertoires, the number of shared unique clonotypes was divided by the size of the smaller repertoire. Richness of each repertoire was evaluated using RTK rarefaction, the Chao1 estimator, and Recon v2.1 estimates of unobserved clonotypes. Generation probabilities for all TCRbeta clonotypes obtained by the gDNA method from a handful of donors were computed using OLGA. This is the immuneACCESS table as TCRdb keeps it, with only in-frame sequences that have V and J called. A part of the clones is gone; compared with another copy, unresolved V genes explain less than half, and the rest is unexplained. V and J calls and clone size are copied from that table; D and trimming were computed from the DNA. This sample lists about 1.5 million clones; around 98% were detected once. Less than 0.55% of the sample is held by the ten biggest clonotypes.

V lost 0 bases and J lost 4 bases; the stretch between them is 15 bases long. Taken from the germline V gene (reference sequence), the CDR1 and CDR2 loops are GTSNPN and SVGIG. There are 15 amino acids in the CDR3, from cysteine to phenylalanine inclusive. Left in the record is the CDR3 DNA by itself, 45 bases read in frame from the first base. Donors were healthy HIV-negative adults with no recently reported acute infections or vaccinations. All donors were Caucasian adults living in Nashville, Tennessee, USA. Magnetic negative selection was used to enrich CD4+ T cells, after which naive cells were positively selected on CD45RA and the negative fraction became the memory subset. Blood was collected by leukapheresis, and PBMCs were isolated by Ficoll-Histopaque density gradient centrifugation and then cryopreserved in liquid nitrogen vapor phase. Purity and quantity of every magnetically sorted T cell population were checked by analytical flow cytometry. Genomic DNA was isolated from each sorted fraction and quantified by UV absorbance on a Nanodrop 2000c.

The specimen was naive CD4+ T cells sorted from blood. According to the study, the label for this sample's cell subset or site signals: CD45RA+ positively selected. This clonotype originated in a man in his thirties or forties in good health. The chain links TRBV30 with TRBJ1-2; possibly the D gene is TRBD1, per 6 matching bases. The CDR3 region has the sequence CAWSVQGMGPYGYTF. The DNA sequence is TGTGCCTGGAGTGTACAGGGCATGGGGCCCTATGGCTACACCTTC.